The 7 T cell receptor beta chains presented below share a single source sample, sequenced in a study of blood T cells in healthy people across ages. Together with a sample-barcoded 5' primer, a J-beta primer mix was included in a second PCR lasting about 7 to 11 cycles. Each CDR3 protein is one row after TCRdb ran MiXCR on the 5' RACE reads. This repertoire shows some 1.4 million distinct CDR3 sequences, around two fifths found once; its top ten account for 7% to 9.5%. Sequencing used blood. The source of these receptors is a woman younger than 35 in good health.

This sequence joins TRBV28 and TRBJ2-1; 8 nucleotides line up with TRBD1. Germline V lookup: CDR1 MDHEN, CDR2 SYDVKM. The CDR3 loop spans 16 amino acids. V lost 8 bases to trimming and J lost 2 bases; unmatched junction nucleotides: 11. The CDR3 spells CASGARGQGTYNEQFF. CDR3 nucleotide sequence: TGTGCCAGCGGGGCCCGTGGACAGGGCACCTACAATGAGCAGTTCTTC.

This clonotype was recorded a few times. V usage is TRBV2 and J usage is TRBJ2-1, with 7 bases that match TRBD2. The CDR3 runs 16 residues. Per the germline V gene, CDR1 is SNHLY and CDR2 is FYNNEI. Trimming removed 3 bases from V and 8 bases from J; junction bases left unmatched: 13. The CDR3 DNA is TGTGCCAGCAGTGATGGTGCGGCCCCCCGGGGGGATGAGCAGTTCTTC. Protein sequence: CASSDGAAPRGDEQFF.

The CDR3 coding sequence is TGTGCCAGCAGTGAAGCGGGCCGGTACAATGAGCAGTTCTTC. It translates to CASSEAGRYNEQFF. The chain links TRBV6-1 to TRBJ2-1, with D unclear. There are 14 residues in the CDR3. Trimming stripped 0 bases from V and 4 bases from J, with 7 bases between. Per germline, CDR1 MNHNS and CDR2 SASEGT.

The chain has TRBV5-1 and TRBJ2-3, with D hard to call. Trimming cost V 4 bases and J 4 bases, with 13 bases left between them. CDR1 and CDR2 (germline): SGHRS, YFSETQ. CDR3 length equals 14 residues. Written as DNA, the CDR3 is TGCGCCAGCAGCACGGCTCATCCGGCAGATACGCAGTATTTT. Its protein is CASSTAHPADTQYF.

This chain connects TRBV21-1 to TRBJ2-1; the DNA was not compared with TRBD1, the D call given in the table. TRBV21-1 is a pseudogene segment. The CDR3 loop spans 14 amino acids. The CDR3 sequence is CASIHDRAPYEQFF. In DNA, the CDR3 is TGTGCCAGCATCCACGACAGGGCACCCTACGAGCAGTTCTTC.

The J gene is TRBJ1-2, the V gene TRBV3-1; D possibly corresponds to TRBD1 (5 bases). Trimming took 4 bases from V and 7 from J, leaving 16 bases between them. CDR3 length: 14 amino acids. Germline loops: CDR1 LGHDT, CDR2 YNNKEL (reference sequence). The CDR3 bases are TGTGCCAGCAGCCCGACAGCCCGCAAGGGTGGCTACACCTTC. Protein: CASSPTARKGGYTF.

This chain connects TRBV10-3 to TRBJ1-1; 7 bases match TRBD1. The CDR3 has 14 amino acids. Per germline, CDR1 ENHRY and CDR2 SYGVKD. J was trimmed by 1 base and V by 8 bases; bases with no gene match: 7. CDR3 amino acids: CAISAGGENTEAFF. The CDR3 DNA sequence: TGTGCCATCTCGGCAGGGGGAGAGAACACTGAAGCTTTCTTT.